A selection of T cell receptor beta chains follows, all from one sample in a study of blood T cells in healthy people across ages. MiXCR, run by TCRdb on the 5' RACE reads, gives a single entry per CDR3 protein. The sample shows around 1,700,000 distinct CDR3 sequences, 28% of them seen only once. The sequenced sample was blood. All receptors derive from a woman in her twenties or thirties in good health. Each CDR3 is given with its conserved first and last residue. A D gene is named only where the DNA matches it firmly. Expanded clones are given a class, and other clones once, few, many or no size at all.

len: 15; j_gene: TRBJ2-4; d_gene: TRBD2; abundance: few; v_gene: TRBV6-2/TRBV6-3; CDR3nt: TGTGCCAGCAGGTCGTGGGGGGGTGACCAAAACATTCAGTACTTC; CDR3aa: CASRSWGGDQNIQYF
len: 14; j_gene: TRBJ2-5; d_gene: .; abundance: .; v_gene: TRBV20-1; CDR3nt: TGCAGTGCCCCGCCGCCAGGCCCTTATAATGAGCAGTACTTC; CDR3aa: CSAPPPGPYNEQYF
len: 16; j_gene: TRBJ2-6; d_gene: .; abundance: few; v_gene: TRBV18; CDR3nt: TGTGCCAGCTCCTTCAATGGGGGGCCCGGGGCCAACGTCCTGACTTTC; CDR3aa: CASSFNGGPGANVLTF
len: 13; j_gene: TRBJ1-5; d_gene: .; abundance: few; v_gene: TRBV20-1; CDR3nt: TGCAGTGCTAGAGAAGGAAACGGGCGCCCCCAGCATTTT; CDR3aa: CSAREGNGRPQHF
len: 13; j_gene: TRBJ2-1; d_gene: .; abundance: .; v_gene: TRBV3-1; CDR3nt: TGTGCCAGCGGGAGCGGTGCCCGCGGGGAGCAGTTCTTC; CDR3aa: CASGSGARGEQFF
len: 16; j_gene: TRBJ1-2; d_gene: .; abundance: many; v_gene: TRBV14; CDR3nt: TGTGCCAGCAGCCAGGGATGGCGGGTTGCGAACTATGGCTACACCTTC; CDR3aa: CASSQGWRVANYGYTF
len: 16; j_gene: TRBJ2-7; d_gene: .; abundance: .; v_gene: TRBV15; CDR3nt: TGTGCCACCAGCAGGGACTTACAGGGTCCGGGGGACGAGCAGTACTTC; CDR3aa: CATSRDLQGPGDEQYF
len: 14; j_gene: TRBJ2-3; d_gene: .; abundance: few; v_gene: TRBV5-1; CDR3nt: TGCGCCAGCAGCTTGGATGAGGTCACAGATACGCAGTATTTT; CDR3aa: CASSLDEVTDTQYF
len: 17; j_gene: TRBJ2-1; d_gene: TRBD2; abundance: many; v_gene: TRBV2; CDR3nt: TGTGCCAGCAGTGGCCTAGCGGGGGGTACCTCCTACAATGAGCAGTTCTTC; CDR3aa: CASSGLAGGTSYNEQFF
len: 15; j_gene: TRBJ2-3; d_gene: .; abundance: .; v_gene: TRBV24-1; CDR3nt: TGTGCCACCAGTGATCCGCGGAGCGGCACAGATACGCAGTATTTT; CDR3aa: CATSDPRSGTDTQYF
len: 16; j_gene: TRBJ2-7; d_gene: .; abundance: few; v_gene: TRBV6-1; CDR3nt: TGTGCCAGCAGTGAAGCAGACGGGGGCAGATCCTACGAGCAGTACTTC; CDR3aa: CASSEADGGRSYEQYF
len: 15; j_gene: TRBJ2-1; d_gene: .; abundance: .; v_gene: TRBV27; CDR3nt: TGTGCCAGCAGTTTAGTTCCAGGGGTTCGGGATGAGCAGTTCTTC; CDR3aa: CASSLVPGVRDEQFF
len: 14; j_gene: TRBJ1-6; d_gene: TRBD1; abundance: .; v_gene: TRBV5-1; CDR3nt: TGCGCCAGCAGCCCAACGACAGGGTATTCACCCCTCCACTTT; CDR3aa: CASSPTTGYSPLHF
len: 12; j_gene: TRBJ2-5; d_gene: .; abundance: few; v_gene: TRBV5-1; CDR3nt: TGCGCCACCAGCCTCGATTTGGAGACCCAGTACTTC; CDR3aa: CATSLDLETQYF
len: 15; j_gene: TRBJ1-5; d_gene: TRBD1; abundance: few; v_gene: TRBV24-1; CDR3nt: TGTGCCACCAGTGATTCACAGGGGCTTGATCAGCCCCAGCATTTT; CDR3aa: CATSDSQGLDQPQHF
len: 14; j_gene: TRBJ2-7; d_gene: TRBD1; abundance: many; v_gene: TRBV2; CDR3nt: TGTGCCAGCAGCGGACAGGGAAGCTCCTACGAGCAGTACTTC; CDR3aa: CASSGQGSSYEQYF
len: 13; j_gene: TRBJ2-3; d_gene: .; abundance: .; v_gene: TRBV24-1; CDR3nt: TGTGCCACCAGTGATGGACCTGGAGATACGCAGTATTTT; CDR3aa: CATSDGPGDTQYF
len: 14; j_gene: TRBJ2-1; d_gene: TRBD2; abundance: many; v_gene: TRBV10-2; CDR3nt: TGCGCCAGCAGTGACAGCGGGAGAGGGAATGAGCAGTTCTTC; CDR3aa: CASSDSGRGNEQFF
len: 13; j_gene: TRBJ2-1; d_gene: .; abundance: .; v_gene: TRBV24-1; CDR3nt: TGTGCCACCATAAGATACCCGACACATGAGCAGTTCTTC; CDR3aa: CATIRYPTHEQFF
len: 16; j_gene: TRBJ2-1; d_gene: .; abundance: few; v_gene: TRBV7-9; CDR3nt: TGTGCCAGCGGTGGGTCGGGAACAGGGATTACCAATGAGCAGTTCTTC; CDR3aa: CASGGSGTGITNEQFF
len: 15; j_gene: TRBJ2-1; d_gene: .; abundance: few; v_gene: TRBV7-2; CDR3nt: TGTGCCAGCAGCTTACGAAGCGGGTTCTACAATGAGCAGTTCTTC; CDR3aa: CASSLRSGFYNEQFF
len: 15; j_gene: TRBJ2-5; d_gene: TRBD1; abundance: .; v_gene: TRBV13; CDR3nt: TGTGCCAGCGACCGACAGGGGCGTAGCTCCTACGGGCAGTACTTC; CDR3aa: CASDRQGRSSYGQYF
len: 15; j_gene: TRBJ1-2; d_gene: TRBD1; abundance: .; v_gene: TRBV20-1; CDR3nt: TGCAGTGCTAGAGGGACAGGGGCTGTCGACTATGGCTACACCTTC; CDR3aa: CSARGTGAVDYGYTF
len: 14; j_gene: TRBJ2-3; d_gene: .; abundance: few; v_gene: TRBV7-3; CDR3nt: TGTGCCAGCAGCTTAACGGGGCTAGGGGATACGCAGTATTTT; CDR3aa: CASSLTGLGDTQYF
len: 15; j_gene: TRBJ1-2; d_gene: .; abundance: .; v_gene: TRBV18; CDR3nt: TGTGCCAGCTCACAGCAAGGGACGGGGAACTATGGCTACACCTTC; CDR3aa: CASSQQGTGNYGYTF
len: 16; j_gene: TRBJ1-4; d_gene: .; abundance: once; v_gene: TRBV6-6; CDR3nt: TGTGCCAGCAGTTCCCCGGACGGATTCAGTGGTGAAAAACTGTTTTTT; CDR3aa: CASSSPDGFSGEKLFF
len: 14; j_gene: TRBJ2-6; d_gene: .; abundance: .; v_gene: TRBV20-1; CDR3nt: TGCAGTGCTACCCCACTAGTTGGGGCCAACGTCCTGACTTTC; CDR3aa: CSATPLVGANVLTF
len: 15; j_gene: TRBJ2-5; d_gene: TRBD1; abundance: .; v_gene: TRBV12-3/TRBV12-4; CDR3nt: TGTGCCAGCAGTCTAGGGACAGGGGGAGAAGAGACCCAGTACTTC; CDR3aa: CASSLGTGGEETQYF
len: 17; j_gene: TRBJ2-2; d_gene: TRBD1; abundance: .; v_gene: TRBV20-1; CDR3nt: TGCAGTGCTAGAGCGAGAGACAGGGGCACCGCAACCGGGGAGCTGTTTTTT; CDR3aa: CSARARDRGTATGELFF
len: 13; j_gene: TRBJ2-1; d_gene: .; abundance: .; v_gene: TRBV27; CDR3nt: TGTGCCAGCAGTTTGGGTGGGAGCAAAGAGCAGTTCTTC; CDR3aa: CASSLGGSKEQFF
len: 14; j_gene: TRBJ1-1; d_gene: .; abundance: .; v_gene: TRBV5-1; CDR3nt: TGCGCCAGCAAACGGGGAGAGGTGTACACTGAAGCTTTCTTT; CDR3aa: CASKRGEVYTEAFF
len: 14; j_gene: TRBJ2-3; d_gene: TRBD1; abundance: .; v_gene: TRBV12-3/TRBV12-4; CDR3nt: TGTGCCAGCACCCGACAGGGTATAGAAGATACGCAGTATTTT; CDR3aa: CASTRQGIEDTQYF
len: 14; j_gene: TRBJ2-1; d_gene: .; abundance: few; v_gene: TRBV6-6; CDR3nt: TGTGCCAGCAGTTACGTAGCAGGGGGGAGTGAGCAGTTCTTC; CDR3aa: CASSYVAGGSEQFF
len: 17; j_gene: TRBJ2-7; d_gene: TRBD2; abundance: .; v_gene: TRBV5-1; CDR3nt: TGCGCCAGCAGCTTTGGCTTCCCGGGACTAGCGGTCTTGGCGCAGTACTTC; CDR3aa: CASSFGFPGLAVLAQYF
len: 14; j_gene: TRBJ2-1; d_gene: TRBD1; abundance: .; v_gene: TRBV27; CDR3nt: TGTGCCAGCAGTTTCAGTCCAGGGGGTAATGAGCAGTTCTTC; CDR3aa: CASSFSPGGNEQFF
len: 14; j_gene: TRBJ1-2; d_gene: .; abundance: .; v_gene: TRBV20-1; CDR3nt: TGCAGTGCTAGTAGCCAAGATGGGGGTGCTGGCTACACCTTC; CDR3aa: CSASSQDGGAGYTF
len: 16; j_gene: TRBJ2-1; d_gene: .; abundance: few; v_gene: TRBV5-1; CDR3nt: TGCGCCAGCAGCTTGGAAGAGGGGGGAAGAAACAATGAGCAGTTCTTC; CDR3aa: CASSLEEGGRNNEQFF
len: 15; j_gene: TRBJ1-2; d_gene: .; abundance: .; v_gene: TRBV9; CDR3nt: TGTGCCAGCAGCGTAGCACCCGGCGGGGGAAACGGCTACACCTTC; CDR3aa: CASSVAPGGGNGYTF
len: 15; j_gene: TRBJ2-5; d_gene: .; abundance: .; v_gene: TRBV2; CDR3nt: TGTGCCAGCAGTGCCGGGACTTACATGGGGGAGACCCAGTACTTC; CDR3aa: CASSAGTYMGETQYF
len: 15; j_gene: TRBJ2-7; d_gene: TRBD2; abundance: .; v_gene: TRBV20-1; CDR3nt: TGCAGTGCTAGGGGGGAACTAGCGGGTAGCTACGAGCAGTACTTC; CDR3aa: CSARGELAGSYEQYF
len: 14; j_gene: TRBJ1-2; d_gene: .; abundance: few; v_gene: TRBV20-1; CDR3nt: TGCAGTGCAATTCCATTCCGAGATAACTATGGCTACACCTTC; CDR3aa: CSAIPFRDNYGYTF
len: 13; j_gene: TRBJ2-5; d_gene: TRBD2; abundance: many; v_gene: TRBV29-1; CDR3nt: TGCAGCGTTGGGCCTAGCGGTCAAGAGACCCAGTACTTC; CDR3aa: CSVGPSGQETQYF
len: 14; j_gene: TRBJ1-5; d_gene: .; abundance: few; v_gene: TRBV6-1; CDR3nt: TGTGCCAGCCGCTACAGAATTAGCAATCAGCCCCAGCATTTT; CDR3aa: CASRYRISNQPQHF
len: 17; j_gene: TRBJ2-3; d_gene: TRBD2; abundance: few; v_gene: TRBV5-6; CDR3nt: TGTGCCAGCAGCCAGACAAGAAGGCTAGCGGGGGATCTCGCGCAGTATTTT; CDR3aa: CASSQTRRLAGDLAQYF
len: 12; j_gene: TRBJ2-5; d_gene: .; abundance: .; v_gene: TRBV29-1; CDR3nt: TGCAGCGTTGAACAGGGCGACGGTGAGCAGTACTTC; CDR3aa: CSVEQGDGEQYF
len: 16; j_gene: TRBJ2-1; d_gene: TRBD2; abundance: .; v_gene: TRBV27; CDR3nt: TGTGCCAGCAGTTTCGAGCGGGGGAGGGGTTTCAATGAGCAGTTCTTC; CDR3aa: CASSFERGRGFNEQFF
len: 16; j_gene: TRBJ2-3; d_gene: TRBD2; abundance: .; v_gene: TRBV20-1; CDR3nt: TGCAGTGCTAGAGGCCCCACTAGCGGGGGCACAGATACGCAGTATTTT; CDR3aa: CSARGPTSGGTDTQYF
len: 15; j_gene: TRBJ2-7; d_gene: TRBD1; abundance: .; v_gene: TRBV11-1; CDR3nt: TGTGCCAGCAGCCCCCGGGACAGGGGTATCTACGAGCAGTACTTC; CDR3aa: CASSPRDRGIYEQYF
len: 15; j_gene: TRBJ2-1; d_gene: .; abundance: .; v_gene: TRBV7-2; CDR3nt: TGTGCCAGCAGCTTAGACAAGGACAGTTTCGTTGAGCAGTTCTTC; CDR3aa: CASSLDKDSFVEQFF
len: 12; j_gene: TRBJ1-2; d_gene: .; abundance: many; v_gene: TRBV12-3/TRBV12-4; CDR3nt: TGTGCCAGCAGTCAAACTAACTATGGCTACACCTTC; CDR3aa: CASSQTNYGYTF
len: 13; j_gene: TRBJ2-7; d_gene: .; abundance: many; v_gene: TRBV7-2; CDR3nt: TGTGCCAGCAGCCTACCCCCGGCGGGGGAGCAGTACTTC; CDR3aa: CASSLPPAGEQYF
len: 16; j_gene: TRBJ2-1; d_gene: TRBD1; abundance: .; v_gene: TRBV7-9; CDR3nt: TGTGCCAGCAGCTCGACCCCAGGGGGCTCCTACAATGAGCAGTTCTTC; CDR3aa: CASSSTPGGSYNEQFF
len: 18; j_gene: TRBJ1-1; d_gene: .; abundance: few; v_gene: TRBV27; CDR3nt: TGTGCCAGCAGAGTTTTTGCCCCGGAGGTAGGATCGGAAACTGAAGCTTTCTTT; CDR3aa: CASRVFAPEVGSETEAFF
len: 13; j_gene: TRBJ2-7; d_gene: .; abundance: many; v_gene: TRBV4-3; CDR3nt: TGCGCCAGCAGCCACAGGGTATTCGACGAGCAGTACTTC; CDR3aa: CASSHRVFDEQYF
len: 14; j_gene: TRBJ1-2; d_gene: .; abundance: .; v_gene: TRBV6-5; CDR3nt: TGTGCCAGCACCTACGGACATCGTAACTATGGCTACACCTTC; CDR3aa: CASTYGHRNYGYTF